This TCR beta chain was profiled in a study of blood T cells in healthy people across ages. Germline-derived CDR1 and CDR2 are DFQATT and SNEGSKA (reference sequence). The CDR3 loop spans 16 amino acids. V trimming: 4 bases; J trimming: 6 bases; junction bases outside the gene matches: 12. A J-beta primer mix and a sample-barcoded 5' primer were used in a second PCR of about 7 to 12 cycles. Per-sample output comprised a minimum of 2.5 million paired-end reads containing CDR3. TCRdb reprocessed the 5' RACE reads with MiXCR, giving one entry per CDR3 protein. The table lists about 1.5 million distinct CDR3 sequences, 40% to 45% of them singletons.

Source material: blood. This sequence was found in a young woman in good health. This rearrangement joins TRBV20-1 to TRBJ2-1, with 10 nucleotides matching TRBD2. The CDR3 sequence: CSATLILAGRCNEQFF. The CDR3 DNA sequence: TGCAGTGCTACCCTTATACTAGCGGGGAGATGCAATGAGCAGTTCTTC.